The 15 T cell receptor beta chains given below trace back to one sample, sequenced in a study of immune evolution from preneoplasia to lung adenocarcinoma. Generated by immunoSEQ multiplex PCR, the TCRdb table keeps only in-frame clones and is missing some. Among roughly 28,000 clones listed, just under 75% were seen once. The sample comprised FFPE invasive lung adenocarcinoma tissue. All receptors derive from a person between 60 and 69 years old with invasive lung adenocarcinoma. Some clones in this sample may be carry-over from other donors' samples.

This clone is medium-sized. The chain has TRBV7-2 and TRBJ1-4, with D unclear. Between the trimmed V and J ends, which lost 2 bases and 0 bases, there was a span of 4 bases. The CDR3 consists of 14 residues. Germline V gene data show CDR1 as SGHTA and CDR2 as FQGNSA. The chain's CDR3 is CASSLLSTNEKLFF. DNA of the CDR3: TGTGCCAGCAGCTTATTGTCAACTAATGAAAAACTGTTTTTT. Variable domain in full (rest from reference TRBV7-2 and TRBJ1-4): GAGVSQSPSNKVTEKGKDVELRCDPISGHTALYWYRQSLGQGLEFLIYFQGNSAPDKSGLPSDRFSAERTGGSVSTLTIQRTQQEDSAVYLCASSLLSTNEKLFFGSGTQLSVL.

The chain joins TRBV30 to TRBJ2-2; no reliable D call. This CDR3 is built from 12 residues. The V gene lost 2 bases and the J gene lost 7 bases, with 8 bases spanning the gap. CDR1 GTSNPN and CDR2 SVGIG come from the germline V gene (reference sequence). In DNA, the CDR3 is TGTGCCTGGAGTAACAGCCACGGGGAGCTGTTTTTT. Encoded protein: CAWSNSHGELFF.

A few counts support this clone. The rearrangement uses TRBV4-2 and TRBJ2-6; D gene ambiguous. V was clipped by 4 bases and J by 12 bases, with 10 bases between them. Germline V gene data show CDR1 as LGHNA and CDR2 as YNFKEQ. This CDR3 comprises 12 residues. CDR3 loop: CASSPSPVVLTF. CDR3 DNA sequence: TGTGCCAGCAGCCCGAGCCCCGTCGTCCTGACTTTC.

There are a few counts of this clone. The V call is TRBV29-1, the J call TRBJ2-1; the match to TRBD1 covers 9 bases. Germline assignment: CDR1 SQVTM and CDR2 ANQGSEA. With 5 bases clipped from V and 3 bases from J, the junction kept 8 bases outside the gene matches. This CDR3 is 15 amino acids long. The CDR3 DNA reads TGCAGCGTTAGAGGACAGGGGACGTTCTACAATGAGCAGTTCTTC. Amino acids: CSVRGQGTFYNEQFF.

This rearrangement joins TRBV30 to TRBJ2-7, with D possibly matching TRBD1 (5 bases). V was shortened by 0 bases and J by 4 bases, with 13 bases between the two germline ends. Looked up from germline, CDR1 is GTSNPN and CDR2 is SVGIG (reference sequence). This CDR3 has 14 amino acids. CDR3 sequence reads: CAWSVGQGVYEQYF. CDR3 DNA: TGTGCCTGGAGTGTAGGGCAGGGCGTTTACGAGCAGTACTTC.

This chain links TRBV6-6 with TRBJ2-3; 9 bases map to TRBD1. The V gene end was trimmed by 5 bases and the J gene end by 3 bases; junction bases not matched to a gene: 9. Germline V gene data show CDR1 as MNHNY and CDR2 as SVGAGI (reference sequence). CDR3 length equals 16 residues. CDR3 in amino acids: CASSTVPGQGTDTQYF. CDR3 bases: TGTGCCAGCAGTACGGTCCCGGGACAGGGTACAGATACGCAGTATTTT.

V and J are TRBV6-6 and TRBJ2-4; D gene uncertain. The V gene lost 9 bases and the J gene lost 7 bases, with 10 bases spanning the gap. The V gene's germline CDR1 is MNHNY and CDR2 SVGAGI (reference sequence). The CDR3 loop spans 11 amino acids. The CDR3, as DNA: TGTGCCAGTACATTAGGGAACATTCAGTACTTC. This codes for CASTLGNIQYF.

The rearrangement uses TRBV25-1 and TRBJ2-2; D possibly corresponds to TRBD1 (5 bases). Germline lookup yields CDR1 MGHDK and CDR2 SYGVNS. The CDR3 has 15 residues. V gave up 4 bases and J gave up 2 bases, with 11 bases separating them. Here the CDR3 DNA reads TGTGCCAGCAGTGGTGGGGCGGTAAACACCGGGGAGCTGTTTTTT. Amino acid sequence: CASSGGAVNTGELFF.

The gene calls are TRBV10-2 and TRBJ2-4; 15 bases line up with TRBD2. CDR1 WSHSY and CDR2 SAAADI come from the germline V gene. The CDR3 covers 18 residues. After removal of 6 bases from V and 0 bases from J, the junction contained 6 bases not matched to a gene. CDR3 DNA: TGCGCCAGCAGACCGGGACTAGCGGGAGGCCTAGCCAAAAACATTCAGTACTTC. The encoded protein is CASRPGLAGGLAKNIQYF.

This chain links TRBV28 with TRBJ1-5; D uncertain. CDR3 size: 12 residues. The germline V and J ends were trimmed by 6 bases and 4 bases, with 7 bases remaining between them. Germline CDR1 reads MDHEN; CDR2 reads SYDVKM. CDR3 in amino acids: CASRTTNQPQHF. DNA of the CDR3: TGTGCCAGCAGGACCACAAATCAGCCCCAGCATTTT.

CDR3 in DNA: TGTGCCAGCAACCCTCACGGGACAGGGTTGAGGCCCCAGCATTTT. Translated, it gives CASNPHGTGLRPQHF. The chain couples TRBV28 to TRBJ1-5; 9 nucleotides line up with TRBD1. V dropped 7 bases and J dropped 9; count of bases not matched to a gene: 13. The CDR3 consists of 15 residues. From germline, CDR1 is MDHEN and CDR2 SYDVKM.

J is TRBJ2-5 and V is TRBV12-5; D is perhaps TRBD2 (5 bases). CDR1 is LGHNT and CDR2 is FRNRAP in the germline V gene. Trimming shortened V by 6 bases and J by 7 bases, and 15 bases separated the two germline ends. This CDR3 region has 13 residues. In DNA, the CDR3 is TGTGCTAGTGGGCCGGGCCCGGGGAGGACCCAGTACTTC. Encoded protein: CASGPGPGRTQYF.

The chain links TRBV2 to TRBJ2-1, with 8 bases matching TRBD2. Trimming removed 0 bases from V and 5 bases from J; junction bases left unmatched: 15. Germline values: CDR1 SNHLY, CDR2 FYNNEI. The CDR3 is 19 residues long. CDR3 amino acids: CASSEAKRSLAEGHNEQFF. For the CDR3, the DNA is TGTGCCAGCAGTGAAGCCAAAAGGTCACTAGCGGAGGGGCACAATGAGCAGTTCTTC.

The CDR3 spells CASSQDRRGGGAEQFF. The CDR3 region has the DNA TGTGCCAGCAGCCAAGATAGGAGGGGCGGGGGCGCTGAGCAGTTCTTC. This rearrangement joins TRBV4-2 to TRBJ2-1; D perhaps matches TRBD2 (7 bases). The CDR3 length is 16 residues. Trimming pared 0 bases from V and 9 bases from J, leaving 18 bases between. The V gene's germline CDR1 is LGHNA and CDR2 YNFKEQ.

This chain connects TRBV9 to TRBJ2-1; D is possibly TRBD2 (5 bases). V was shortened by 4 bases and J by 9 bases, with 8 bases between the two germline ends. The CDR3 totals 11 residues. CDR1 is SGDLS and CDR2 is YYNGEE in the germline V gene. The CDR3 DNA sequence: TGTGCCAGCAGCAGGAGCGGTGAGCAGTTCTTC. It encodes CASSRSGEQFF.